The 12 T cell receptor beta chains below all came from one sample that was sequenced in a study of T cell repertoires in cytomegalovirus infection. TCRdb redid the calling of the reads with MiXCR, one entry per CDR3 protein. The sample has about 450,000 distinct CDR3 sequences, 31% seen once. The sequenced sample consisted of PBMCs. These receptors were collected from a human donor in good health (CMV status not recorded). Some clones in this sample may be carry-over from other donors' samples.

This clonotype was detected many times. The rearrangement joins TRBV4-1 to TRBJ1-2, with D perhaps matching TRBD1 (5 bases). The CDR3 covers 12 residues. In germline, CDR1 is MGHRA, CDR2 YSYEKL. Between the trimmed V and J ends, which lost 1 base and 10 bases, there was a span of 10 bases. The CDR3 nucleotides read TGCGCCAGCAGCCAAGGGGGGTACGACTACACCTTC. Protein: CASSQGGYDYTF.

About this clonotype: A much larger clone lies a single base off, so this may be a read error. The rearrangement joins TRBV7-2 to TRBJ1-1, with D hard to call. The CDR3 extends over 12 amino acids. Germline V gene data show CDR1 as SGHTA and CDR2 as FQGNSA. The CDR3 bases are TGTGCCAGCAGCTTACGATACGCTGAAGATTTCTTT. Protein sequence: CASSLRYAEDFF. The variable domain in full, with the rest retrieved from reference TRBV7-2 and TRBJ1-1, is GAGVSQSPSNKVTEKGKDVELRCDPISGHTALYWYRQSLGQGLEFLIYFQGNSAPDKSGLPSDRFSAERTGGSVSTLTIQRTQQEDSAVYLCASSLRYAEDFFGQGTRLTVV.

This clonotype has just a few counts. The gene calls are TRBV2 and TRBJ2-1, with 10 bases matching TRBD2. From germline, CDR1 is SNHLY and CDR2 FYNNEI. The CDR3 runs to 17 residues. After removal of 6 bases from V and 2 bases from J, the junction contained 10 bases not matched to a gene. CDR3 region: CASSGSGGQVTYNEQFF. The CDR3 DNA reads TGTGCCAGCAGCGGTAGCGGGGGGCAGGTTACCTACAATGAGCAGTTCTTC. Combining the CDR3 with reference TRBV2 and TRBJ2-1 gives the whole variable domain EPEVTQTPSHQVTQMGQEVILRCVPISNHLYFYWYRQILGQKVEFLVSFYNNEISEKSEIFDDQFSVERPDGSNFTLKIRSTKLEDSAMYFCASSGSGGQVTYNEQFFGPGTRLTVL.

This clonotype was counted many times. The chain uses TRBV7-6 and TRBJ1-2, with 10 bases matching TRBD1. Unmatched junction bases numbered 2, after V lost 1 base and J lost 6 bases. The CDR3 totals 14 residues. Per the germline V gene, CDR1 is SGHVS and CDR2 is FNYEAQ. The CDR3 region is CASSLEGTGDGYTF. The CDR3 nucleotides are TGTGCCAGCAGCTTAGAAGGGACAGGGGATGGCTACACCTTC. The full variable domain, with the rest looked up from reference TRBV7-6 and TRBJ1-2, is GAGVSQSPRYKVTKRGQDVALRCDPISGHVSLYWYRQALGQGPEFLTYFNYEAQQDKSGLPNDRFSAERPEGSISTLTIQRTEQRDSAMYRCASSLEGTGDGYTFGSGTRLTVV.

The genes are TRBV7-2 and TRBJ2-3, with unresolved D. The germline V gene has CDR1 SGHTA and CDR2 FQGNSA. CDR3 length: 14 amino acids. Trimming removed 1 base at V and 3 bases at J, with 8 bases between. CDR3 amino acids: CASSLDVRTDTQYF. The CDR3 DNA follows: TGTGCCAGCAGCTTAGATGTGAGGACAGATACGCAGTATTTT.

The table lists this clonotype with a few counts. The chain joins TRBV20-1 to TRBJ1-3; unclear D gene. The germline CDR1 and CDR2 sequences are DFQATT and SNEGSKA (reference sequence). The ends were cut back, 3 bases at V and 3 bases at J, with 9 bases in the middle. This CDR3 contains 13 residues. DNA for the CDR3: TGCAGTGCTAGGGTGGACGTTGGAAACACCATATATTTT. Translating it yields CSARVDVGNTIYF.

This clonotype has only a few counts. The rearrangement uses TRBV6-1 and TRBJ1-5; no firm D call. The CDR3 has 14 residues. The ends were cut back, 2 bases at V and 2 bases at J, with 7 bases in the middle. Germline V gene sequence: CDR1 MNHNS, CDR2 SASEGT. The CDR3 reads CASSERAGNQPQHF. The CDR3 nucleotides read TGTGCCAGCAGTGAAAGGGCAGGCAATCAGCCCCAGCATTTT.

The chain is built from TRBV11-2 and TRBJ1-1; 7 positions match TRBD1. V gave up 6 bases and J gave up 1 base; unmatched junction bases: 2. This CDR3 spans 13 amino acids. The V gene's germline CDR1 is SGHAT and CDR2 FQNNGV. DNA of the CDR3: TGTGCCAGCAGACAGGGGAGGAACACTGAAGCTTTCTTT. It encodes CASRQGRNTEAFF.

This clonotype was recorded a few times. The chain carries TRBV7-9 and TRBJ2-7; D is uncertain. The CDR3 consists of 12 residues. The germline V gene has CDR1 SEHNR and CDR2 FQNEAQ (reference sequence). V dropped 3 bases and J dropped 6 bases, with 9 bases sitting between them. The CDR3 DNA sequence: TGTGCCAGCAGCTTCGGTGGTTCCGAGCAGTACTTC. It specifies CASSFGGSEQYF.

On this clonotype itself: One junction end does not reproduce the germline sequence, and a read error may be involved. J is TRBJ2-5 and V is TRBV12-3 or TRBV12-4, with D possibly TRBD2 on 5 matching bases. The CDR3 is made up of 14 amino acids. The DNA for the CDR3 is TGTGCCAGCAGTTTCAGTCCAGCCCCCGAAGAGGGAGACTTC. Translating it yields CASSFSPAPEEGDF.

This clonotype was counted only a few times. CDR3 coding DNA: TGTGCCAGCAGTGCTCACAGGGTAGATACGCAGTATTTT. Translated: CASSAHRVDTQYF. The gene calls are TRBV6-1 and TRBJ2-3; TRBD1 is a possible D gene (6 bases). With 4 bases removed from V and 5 bases from J, the gap between germline ends came to 10 bases. Germline loops: CDR1 MNHNS, CDR2 SASEGT. The CDR3 has 13 amino acids.

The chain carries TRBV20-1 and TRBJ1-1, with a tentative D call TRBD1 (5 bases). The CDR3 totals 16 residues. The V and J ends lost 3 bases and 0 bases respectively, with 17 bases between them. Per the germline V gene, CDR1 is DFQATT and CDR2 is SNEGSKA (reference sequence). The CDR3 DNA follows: TGCAGTGCTAGTGACCCCCGGACAACTTTGAACACTGAAGCTTTCTTT. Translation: CSASDPRTTLNTEAFF.